This T cell receptor beta chain was obtained from a study of beta chain features in type 1 diabetes (dated by TCRdb to 2017 to 2018). About the full investigation: No differences in mean age, gender distribution, total cell number or subset yield were found between patients and healthy donors. Across all samples, approximately 100 million sorted cells were examined, and cell number per subset correlated strongly with RNA yield. In the study, recently diagnosed type 1 diabetes patients and matched healthy donors were compared on the TCRB repertoires of their sorted circulating CD4+ T cell subsets. Whereas all 28 donors provided naive and central memory subsets, regulatory and stem cell-like memory subsets were isolated from just 8 patients and roughly 8 healthy donors. The paper as a whole reports these results and caveats: Patients with type 1 diabetes made fewer insertions and deleted more nucleotides at VDJ recombination sites, implying thymic rearrangement abnormalities. Naive, central memory and regulatory TCRB repertoires appeared more similar among patients than among healthy donors. PCR may preferentially amplify shorter templates, but because patient and control samples were amplified and corrected together, any resulting skew would affect both groups equally. Because the HLA sub-analyses included only small numbers of individuals, any influence of HLA type on TCRB rearrangement was left unresolved. A moderate but significant shortening of TCRB CDR3 length was observed in type 1 diabetes patients in all four CD4+ subsets. Sequencing cDNA rather than genomic DNA could over-represent highly expressing activated cells, although activation and CD3 levels did not differ between groups.

Based on the germline V gene, the CDR1 and CDR2 sequences are KGHSH and LQKENI. The CDR3 covers 19 residues, taking in both the cysteine and the phenylalanine. The CDR3 DNA has 57 bases and is translated from base 1. V ends up 4 bases short and J 1 base short, with an unmatched junction base count of 12. Each donor gave one peripheral blood draw, approximately 110 mL on average, collected into heparinised tubes. Using a panel that included CD45RO, CCR7, CD25, CD127, CD95 and CD27, naive, central memory, regulatory and stem cell-like memory CD4+ T cells were sorted on a BD FACSAria II. All sorted populations exceeded 95% purity. PBMCs were isolated immediately by Lymphoprep density gradient centrifugation and stained directly without culture. To minimize batch effects, samples were stained and sorted in pairs, one healthy donor with one patient per experiment. The entire isolated RNA was reverse transcribed using the High Capacity cDNA Reverse Transcription Kit, and thus expressed TCRB transcripts were sequenced. Deep immunoSEQ sequencing was applied to naive, central memory and regulatory T cell samples, giving an average of roughly 3.5 million total reads per sample. After sorted cells were lysed in RLT buffer, RNA was extracted with DNase-treated RNeasy Micro or Mini kits, with the choice depending on cell number. To prevent cross-contamination, each cell subset was processed individually, whereas patient and healthy donor samples were processed jointly. TCRB sequences were amplified from cDNA with the immunoSEQ multiplex PCR, producing 87-bp fragments spanning the CDR3 region. Sequencing of the amplicons was done on the Illumina HiSeq platform. Per the authors' processing: Synthetic template baselines were used to correct PCR bias computationally, reads within Hamming distance 2 were collapsed, and singletons that could not be merged were discarded. By aligning reads against IMGT, V, D and J genes, CDR3 length, and insertions or deletions at six rearrangement sites were assigned. Clonotype counts were normalized to sorted cell number within each subset before computing true diversity and Gini coefficients with the tcR R package. The overlap coefficient, calculated on TCRB nucleotide sequences, was used to quantify repertoire sharing. Out-of-frame TCRB sequences from naive cells were analyzed to stand in for the pre-selection repertoire. This immuneACCESS table, as held by TCRdb, lists in-frame sequences with V and J called but not all clones. Of the missing ones, under half trace to an unresolved V gene in checked studies; the others have no known cause. D and trimming come from the DNA, and the V and J calls and clone size come from that table. For this sample there are hundreds of thousands of clones; roughly a sixth appear just once. More than 0.08% of the sample is held by the ten biggest clonotypes.

This clone has just a few counts. Its antigen is currently not known. Base qualities are not provided; no much larger clone lies one nucleotide away. The TCR was taken from a man aged 18 to 30 in good health. Recombination joined TRBV18 with TRBJ2-1, with TRBD2 matching 11 junction bases. The sequenced sample consisted of naive CD4+ T cells from blood. This sample's cell subset or site label indicates: true naive CD4+ T cells. The DNA reads as follows: TGTGCCAGCTCACGCACCCGCCCGACTAGCGGGGCGTCCTACAATGAGCAGTTCTTC. It translates as CASSRTRPTSGASYNEQFF.